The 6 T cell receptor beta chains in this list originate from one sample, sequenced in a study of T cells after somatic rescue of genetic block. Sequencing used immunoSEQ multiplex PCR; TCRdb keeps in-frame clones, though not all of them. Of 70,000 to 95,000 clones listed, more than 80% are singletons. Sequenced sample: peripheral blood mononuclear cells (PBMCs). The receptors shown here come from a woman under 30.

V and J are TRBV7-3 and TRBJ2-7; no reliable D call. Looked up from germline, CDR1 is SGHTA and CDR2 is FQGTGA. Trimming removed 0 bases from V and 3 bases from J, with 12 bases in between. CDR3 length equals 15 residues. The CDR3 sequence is CASSLTYGPNYEQYF. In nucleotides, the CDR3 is TGTGCCAGCAGCTTAACCTACGGCCCGAACTACGAGCAGTACTTC.

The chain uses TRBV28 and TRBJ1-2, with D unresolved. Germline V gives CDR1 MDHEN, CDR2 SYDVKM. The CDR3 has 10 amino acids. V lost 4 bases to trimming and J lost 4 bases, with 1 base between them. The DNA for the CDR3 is TGTGCCAGCAGTTCCTATGGCTACACCTTC. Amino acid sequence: CASSSYGYTF.

The CDR3 bases are TGTGCCAGCAGCTTAGTTTTGCTCCCAGATACGCAGTATTTT. Translating it yields CASSLVLLPDTQYF. The chain has TRBV5-6 and TRBJ2-3; D uncertain. Germline V gives CDR1 SGHDT, CDR2 YYEEEE. The CDR3 is 14 amino acids. Trimming removed 2 bases from V and 4 bases from J, with 11 bases in between.

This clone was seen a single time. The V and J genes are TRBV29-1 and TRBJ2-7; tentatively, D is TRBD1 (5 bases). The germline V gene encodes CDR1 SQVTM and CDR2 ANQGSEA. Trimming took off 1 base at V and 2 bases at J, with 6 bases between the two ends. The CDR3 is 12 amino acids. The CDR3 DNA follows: TGCAGCGTTGAAGGCAGGGCCTACGAGCAGTACTTC. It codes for CSVEGRAYEQYF.

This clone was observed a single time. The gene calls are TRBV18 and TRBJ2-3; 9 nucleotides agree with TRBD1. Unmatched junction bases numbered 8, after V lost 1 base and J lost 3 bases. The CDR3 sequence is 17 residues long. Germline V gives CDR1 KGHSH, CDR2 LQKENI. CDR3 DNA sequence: TGTGCCAGCTCACCACTACCGGGACAGGGTGGTACAGATACGCAGTATTTT. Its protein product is CASSPLPGQGGTDTQYF.

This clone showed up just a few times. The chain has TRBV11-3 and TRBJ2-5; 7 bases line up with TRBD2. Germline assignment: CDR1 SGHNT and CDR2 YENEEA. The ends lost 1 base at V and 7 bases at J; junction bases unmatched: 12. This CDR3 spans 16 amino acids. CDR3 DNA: TGTGCCAGCAGCTTAGGCGGGGCACTAGCGAAAGGGACCCAGTACTTC. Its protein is CASSLGGALAKGTQYF.